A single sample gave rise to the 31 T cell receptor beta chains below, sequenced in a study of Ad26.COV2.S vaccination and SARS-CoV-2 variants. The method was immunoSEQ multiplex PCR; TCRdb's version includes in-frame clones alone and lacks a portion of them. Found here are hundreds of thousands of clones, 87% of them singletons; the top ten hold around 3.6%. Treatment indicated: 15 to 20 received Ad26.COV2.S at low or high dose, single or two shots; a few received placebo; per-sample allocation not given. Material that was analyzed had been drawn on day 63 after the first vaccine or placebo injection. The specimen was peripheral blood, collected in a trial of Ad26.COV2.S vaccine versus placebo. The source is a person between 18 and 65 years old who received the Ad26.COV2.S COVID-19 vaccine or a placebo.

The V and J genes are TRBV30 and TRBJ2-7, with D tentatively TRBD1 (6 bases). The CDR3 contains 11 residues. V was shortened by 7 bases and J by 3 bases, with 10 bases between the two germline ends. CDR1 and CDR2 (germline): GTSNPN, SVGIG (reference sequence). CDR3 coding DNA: TGTGCCTATACGGACAGCTACGAGCAGTACTTC. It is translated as CAYTDSYEQYF.

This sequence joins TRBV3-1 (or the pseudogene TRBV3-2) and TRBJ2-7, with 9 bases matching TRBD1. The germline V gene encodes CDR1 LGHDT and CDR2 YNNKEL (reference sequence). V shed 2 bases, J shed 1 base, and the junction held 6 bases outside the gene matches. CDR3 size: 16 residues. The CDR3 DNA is TGTGCCAGCAGCCAACCCCGCGGACAGGGGTCCTACGAGCAGTACTTC. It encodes CASSQPRGQGSYEQYF.

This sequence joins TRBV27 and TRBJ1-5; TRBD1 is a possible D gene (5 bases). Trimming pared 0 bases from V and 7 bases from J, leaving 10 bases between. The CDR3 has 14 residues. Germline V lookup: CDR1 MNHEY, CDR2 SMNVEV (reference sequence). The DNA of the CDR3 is TGTGCCAGCAGTTTATCCGGGGCTGCCCAGCCCCAGCATTTT. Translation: CASSLSGAAQPQHF.

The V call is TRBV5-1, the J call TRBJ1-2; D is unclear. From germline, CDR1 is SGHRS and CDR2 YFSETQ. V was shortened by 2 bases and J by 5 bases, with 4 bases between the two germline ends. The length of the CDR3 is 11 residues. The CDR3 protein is CASSLGYGYTF. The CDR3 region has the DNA TGCGCCAGCAGCTTAGGATATGGCTACACCTTC.

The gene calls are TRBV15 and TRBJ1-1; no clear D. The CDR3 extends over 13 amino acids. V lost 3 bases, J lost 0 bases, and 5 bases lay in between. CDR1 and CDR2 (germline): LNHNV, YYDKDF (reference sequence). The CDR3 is CATSSQLNTEAFF. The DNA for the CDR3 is TGTGCCACCAGCAGCCAGCTGAACACTGAAGCTTTCTTT.

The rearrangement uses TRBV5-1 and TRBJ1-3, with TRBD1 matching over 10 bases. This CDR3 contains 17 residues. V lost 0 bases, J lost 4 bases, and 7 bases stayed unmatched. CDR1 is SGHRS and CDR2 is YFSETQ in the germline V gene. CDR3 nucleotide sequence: TGCGCCAGCAGCTTGGTTGGGACAGGGGCCTCCGGAAACACCATATATTTT. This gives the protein CASSLVGTGASGNTIYF.

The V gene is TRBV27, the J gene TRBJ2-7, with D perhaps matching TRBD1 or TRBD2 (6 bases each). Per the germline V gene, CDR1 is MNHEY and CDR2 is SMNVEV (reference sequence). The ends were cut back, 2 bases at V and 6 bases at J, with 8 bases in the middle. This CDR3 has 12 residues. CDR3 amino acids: CASSLGGPEQYF. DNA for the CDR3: TGTGCCAGCAGTTTAGGGGGGCCCGAGCAGTACTTC.

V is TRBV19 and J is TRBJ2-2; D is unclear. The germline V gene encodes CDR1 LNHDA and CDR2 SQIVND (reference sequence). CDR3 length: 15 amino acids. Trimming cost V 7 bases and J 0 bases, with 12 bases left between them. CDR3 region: CASIPRASNTGELFF. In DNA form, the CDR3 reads TGTGCCAGTATCCCCCGGGCGTCGAACACCGGGGAGCTGTTTTTT.

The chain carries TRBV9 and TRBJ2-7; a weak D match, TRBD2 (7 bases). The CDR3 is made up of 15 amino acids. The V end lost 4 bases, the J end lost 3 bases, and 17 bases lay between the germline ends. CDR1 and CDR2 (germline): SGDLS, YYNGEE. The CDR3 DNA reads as TGTGCCAGCAGCCCCATAGGGGGGGCGGTCTACGAGCAGTACTTC. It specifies CASSPIGGAVYEQYF.

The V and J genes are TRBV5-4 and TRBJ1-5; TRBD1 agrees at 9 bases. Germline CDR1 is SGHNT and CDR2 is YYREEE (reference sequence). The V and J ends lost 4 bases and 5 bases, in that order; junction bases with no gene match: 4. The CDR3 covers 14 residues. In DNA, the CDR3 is TGTGCCAGCAGCCCGGGACAGGGAGATCAGCCCCAGCATTTT. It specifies CASSPGQGDQPQHF. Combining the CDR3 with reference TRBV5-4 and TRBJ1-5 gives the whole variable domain ETGVTQSPTHLIKTRGQQVTLRCSSQSGHNTVSWYQQALGQGPQFIFQYYREEENGRGNFPPRFSGLQFPNYSSELNVNALELDDSALYLCASSPGQGDQPQHFGDGTRLSIL.

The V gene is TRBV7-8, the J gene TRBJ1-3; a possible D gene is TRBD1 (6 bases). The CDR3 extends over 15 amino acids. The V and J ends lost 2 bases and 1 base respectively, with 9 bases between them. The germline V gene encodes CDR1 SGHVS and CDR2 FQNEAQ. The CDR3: CASSLNRASGNTIYF. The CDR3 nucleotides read TGTGCCAGCAGCTTAAACAGGGCATCTGGAAACACCATATATTTT.

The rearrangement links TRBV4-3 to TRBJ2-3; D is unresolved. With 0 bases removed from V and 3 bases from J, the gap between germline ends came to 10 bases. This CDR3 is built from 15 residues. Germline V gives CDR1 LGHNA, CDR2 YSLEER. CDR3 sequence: CASSQDRRPTDTQYF. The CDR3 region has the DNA TGCGCCAGCAGCCAAGACCGAAGACCGACAGATACGCAGTATTTT.

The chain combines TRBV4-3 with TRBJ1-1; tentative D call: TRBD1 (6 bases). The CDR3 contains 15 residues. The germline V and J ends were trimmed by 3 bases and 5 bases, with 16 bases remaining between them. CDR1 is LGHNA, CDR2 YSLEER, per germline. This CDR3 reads CASSQAGRGRTEAFF. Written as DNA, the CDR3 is TGCGCCAGCAGCCAGGCCGGGAGGGGGAGGACTGAAGCTTTCTTT.

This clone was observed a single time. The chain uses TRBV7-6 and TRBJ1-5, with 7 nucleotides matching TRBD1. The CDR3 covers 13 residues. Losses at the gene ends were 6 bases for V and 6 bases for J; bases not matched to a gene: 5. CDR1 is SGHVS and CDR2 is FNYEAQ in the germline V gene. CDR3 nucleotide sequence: TGTGCCAGCAGTTCAGGGGGAGGTCAGCCCCAGCATTTT. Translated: CASSSGGGQPQHF.

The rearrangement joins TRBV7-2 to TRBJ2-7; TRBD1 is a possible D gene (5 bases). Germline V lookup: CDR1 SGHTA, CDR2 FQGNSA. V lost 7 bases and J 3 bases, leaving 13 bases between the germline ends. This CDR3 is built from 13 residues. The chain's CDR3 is CASKGYGNYEQYF. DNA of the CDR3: TGTGCCAGCAAGGGGTACGGAAACTACGAGCAGTACTTC.

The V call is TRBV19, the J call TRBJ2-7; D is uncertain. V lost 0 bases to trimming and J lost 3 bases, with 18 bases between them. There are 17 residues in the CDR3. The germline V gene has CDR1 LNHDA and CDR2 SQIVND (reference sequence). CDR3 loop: CASSIDRPVSPSYEQYF. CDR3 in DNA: TGTGCCAGTAGTATAGATAGGCCAGTCTCCCCTAGCTACGAGCAGTACTTC.

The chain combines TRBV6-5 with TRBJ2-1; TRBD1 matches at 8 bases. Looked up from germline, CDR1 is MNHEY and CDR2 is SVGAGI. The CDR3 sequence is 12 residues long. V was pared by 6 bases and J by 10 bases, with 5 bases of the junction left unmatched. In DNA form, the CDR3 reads TGTGCCAGCAGGACAGGGGTAAGAGAGCAGTTCTTC. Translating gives CASRTGVREQFF.

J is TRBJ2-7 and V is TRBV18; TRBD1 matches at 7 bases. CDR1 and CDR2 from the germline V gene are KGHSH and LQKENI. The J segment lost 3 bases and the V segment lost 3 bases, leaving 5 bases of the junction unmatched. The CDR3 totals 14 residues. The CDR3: CASSPKPGGYEQYF. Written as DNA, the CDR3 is TGTGCCAGCTCACCTAAGCCAGGGGGCTACGAGCAGTACTTC.

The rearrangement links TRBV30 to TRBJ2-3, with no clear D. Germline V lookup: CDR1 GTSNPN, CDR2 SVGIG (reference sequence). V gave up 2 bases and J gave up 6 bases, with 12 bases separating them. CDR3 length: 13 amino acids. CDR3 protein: CAWSTNLGDTQYF. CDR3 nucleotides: TGTGCCTGGAGTACAAACTTAGGGGATACGCAGTATTTT.

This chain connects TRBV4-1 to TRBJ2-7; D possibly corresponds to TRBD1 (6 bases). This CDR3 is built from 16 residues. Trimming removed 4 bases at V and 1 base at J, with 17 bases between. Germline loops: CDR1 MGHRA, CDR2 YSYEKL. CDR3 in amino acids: CASSLFKDSASYEQYF. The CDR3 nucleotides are TGCGCCAGCAGCCTTTTTAAGGACAGCGCGTCCTACGAGCAGTACTTC.

The CDR3 reads CASSLDGSEGQGAITEAFF. CDR3 bases: TGCGCCAGCAGCTTGGATGGTTCAGAAGGACAGGGGGCTATCACTGAAGCTTTCTTT. The rearrangement uses TRBV5-1 and TRBJ1-1, with 11 nucleotides matching TRBD1. CDR1 is SGHRS and CDR2 is YFSETQ in the germline V gene. Losses at the gene ends were 0 bases for V and 4 bases for J; bases not matched to a gene: 14. This CDR3 is built from 19 residues. The full variable domain, its missing parts supplied by reference TRBV5-1 and TRBJ1-1, is KAGVTQTPRYLIKTRGQQVTLSCSPISGHRSVSWYQQTPGQGLQFLFEYFSETQRNKGNFPGRFSGRQFSNSRSEMNVSTLELGDSALYLCASSLDGSEGQGAITEAFFGQGTRLTVV.

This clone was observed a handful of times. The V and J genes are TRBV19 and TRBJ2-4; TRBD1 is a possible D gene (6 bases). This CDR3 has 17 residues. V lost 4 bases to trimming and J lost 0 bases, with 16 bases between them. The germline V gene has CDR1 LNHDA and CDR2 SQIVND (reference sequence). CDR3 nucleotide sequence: TGTGCCAGTAGTAAGACAGGTTGGGGATTAGCCAAAAACATTCAGTACTTC. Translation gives CASSKTGWGLAKNIQYF. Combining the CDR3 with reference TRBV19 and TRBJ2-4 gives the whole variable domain DGGITQSPKYLFRKEGQNVTLSCEQNLNHDAMYWYRQDPGQGLRLIYYSQIVNDFQKGDIAEGYSVSREKKESFPLTVTSAQKNPTAFYLCASSKTGWGLAKNIQYFGAGTRLSVL.

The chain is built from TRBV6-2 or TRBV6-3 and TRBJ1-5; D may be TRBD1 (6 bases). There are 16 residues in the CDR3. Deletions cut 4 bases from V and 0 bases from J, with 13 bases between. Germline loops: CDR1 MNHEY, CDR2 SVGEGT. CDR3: CASSSTGSYSNQPQHF. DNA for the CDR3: TGTGCCAGCAGTTCCACAGGGTCCTATAGCAATCAGCCCCAGCATTTT.

The CDR3 coding sequence is TGTGCCAGCAGCCAAGATGTGGCACAGGGGCGTACCTATGGCTACACCTTC. Residues: CASSQDVAQGRTYGYTF. This chain joins TRBV4-2 and TRBJ1-2; 7 nucleotides align to TRBD1. The germline CDR1 and CDR2 sequences are LGHNA and YNFKEQ. There are 17 residues in the CDR3. V shed 0 bases and J 4 bases; nucleotides not matched to a gene: 11.

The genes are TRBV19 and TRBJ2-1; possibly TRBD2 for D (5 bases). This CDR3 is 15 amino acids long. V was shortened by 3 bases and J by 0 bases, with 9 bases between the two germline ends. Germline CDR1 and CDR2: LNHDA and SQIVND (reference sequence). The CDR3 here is CASSIGMSSYNEQFF. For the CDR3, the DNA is TGTGCCAGTAGTATCGGGATGAGCTCCTACAATGAGCAGTTCTTC.

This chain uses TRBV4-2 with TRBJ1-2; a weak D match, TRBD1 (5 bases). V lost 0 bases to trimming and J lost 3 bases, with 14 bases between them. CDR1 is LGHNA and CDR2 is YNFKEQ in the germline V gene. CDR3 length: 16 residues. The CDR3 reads CASSQEGPRPYYGYTF. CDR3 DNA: TGTGCCAGCAGCCAAGAGGGACCGAGACCTTACTATGGCTACACCTTC.

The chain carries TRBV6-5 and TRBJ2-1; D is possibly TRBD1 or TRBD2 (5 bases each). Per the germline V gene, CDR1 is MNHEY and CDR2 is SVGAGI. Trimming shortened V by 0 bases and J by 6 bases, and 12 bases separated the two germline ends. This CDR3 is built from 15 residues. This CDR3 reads CASSYSGGGRNEQFF. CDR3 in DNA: TGTGCCAGCAGTTACTCGGGTGGGGGACGCAATGAGCAGTTCTTC.

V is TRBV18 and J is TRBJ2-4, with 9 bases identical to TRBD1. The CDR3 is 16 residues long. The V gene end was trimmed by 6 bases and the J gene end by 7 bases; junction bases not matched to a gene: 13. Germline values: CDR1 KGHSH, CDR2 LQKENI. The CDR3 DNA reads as TGTGCCAGCTCCTCTGGGACAGGGACATGGGATAACATTCAGTACTTC. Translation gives CASSSGTGTWDNIQYF.

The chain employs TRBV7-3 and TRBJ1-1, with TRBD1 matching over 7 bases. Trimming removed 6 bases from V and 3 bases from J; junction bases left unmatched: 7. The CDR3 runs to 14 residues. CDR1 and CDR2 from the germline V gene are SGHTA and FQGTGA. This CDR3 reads CASRRRQGYTEAFF. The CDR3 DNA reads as TGTGCCAGCAGGAGACGACAGGGATACACTGAAGCTTTCTTT.

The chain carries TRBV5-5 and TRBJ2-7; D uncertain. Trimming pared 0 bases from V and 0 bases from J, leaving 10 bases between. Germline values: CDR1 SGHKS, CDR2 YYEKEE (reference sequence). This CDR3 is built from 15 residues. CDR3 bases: TGTGCCAGCAGCTTGGGGGAAACCTACTCCTACGAGCAGTACTTC. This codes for CASSLGETYSYEQYF.

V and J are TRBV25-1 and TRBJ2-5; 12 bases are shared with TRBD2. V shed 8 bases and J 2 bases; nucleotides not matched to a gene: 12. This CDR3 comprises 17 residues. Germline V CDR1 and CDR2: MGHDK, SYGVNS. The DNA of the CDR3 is TGTGCCAGCTCTAGCGGGGGGGCCCATTTTGGGCAAGAGACCCAGTACTTC. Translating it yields CASSSGGAHFGQETQYF.